These T cell receptor beta chains were read from a single sample in a study of blood T cell repertoires in COVID-19. Assay used: immunoSEQ multiplex PCR; TCRdb lists only in-frame clones, some missing. The repertoire consists of 55,000 to 65,000 clones, with 75% to 90% occurring once and the leading ten covering roughly a tenth. Sequences were obtained from peripheral blood. The source is a man aged 30 to 45 with COVID-19, enrolled during active disease. Each CDR3 is given with its conserved first and last residue. D genes are given only for firm matches. Clone size is shown for a subset of rows, as once, few, many or a class of expanded clone.

D | J | V | size | DNA | CDR3
TRBD2 | TRBJ2-5 | TRBV19 | . | TGTGCCACCCAAAGCGGGAACCAAGAGACCCAGTACTTC | CATQSGNQETQYF
. | TRBJ1-1 | TRBV29-1 | . | TGCAGCGTTGAAAAGGGGCATGCAGCTTTCTTT | CSVEKGHAAFF
TRBD1 | TRBJ2-1 | TRBV11-2 | . | TGTGCCAGCCTAGGACAGGGGGCATTTAATGAGCAGTTCTTC | CASLGQGAFNEQFF
. | TRBJ2-5 | TRBV9 | . | TGTGCCAGCAGCGTAGGCCCCGGACAATCCCAAGAGACCCAGTACTTC | CASSVGPGQSQETQYF
. | TRBJ1-2 | TRBV12-3/TRBV12-4 | . | TGTGCCAGCAGTTTGTACAGAAACTATGGCTACACCTTC | CASSLYRNYGYTF
. | TRBJ1-5 | TRBV19 | . | TGTGCCAGTAGTATCGACGGAGGGAGCAATCAGCCCCAGCATTTT | CASSIDGGSNQPQHF
TRBD1 | TRBJ2-4 | TRBV24-1 | once | TGTGCCACCAGCGAACAGGGGGCGAGAGGAAACATTCAGTACTTC | CATSEQGARGNIQYF
TRBD1 | TRBJ2-2 | TRBV5-1 | once | TGCGCCAGCAGCTTGGTGACAGGGGGCGGCGGGGAGCTGTTTTTT | CASSLVTGGGGELFF
TRBD1 | TRBJ1-1 | TRBV2 | few | TGTGCCAGCAGTCTCAGGGGGGTGAACACTGAAGCTTTCTTT | CASSLRGVNTEAFF
TRBD1 | TRBJ2-5 | TRBV3-1/TRBV3-2 | . | TGTGCCAGCAGCTCCCCCGGCGGGACAGGGCAAGAGACCCAGTACTTC | CASSSPGGTGQETQYF
. | TRBJ2-1 | TRBV2 | . | TGTGCCGGCACCCCCGATGGGGCGGCCTACAATGAGCAGTTCTTC | CAGTPDGAAYNEQFF
. | TRBJ2-1 | TRBV5-5 | . | TGTGCCAGCAGCTTGGTGGGGCGGATTTCCTACAATGAGCAGTTCTTC | CASSLVGRISYNEQFF
TRBD2 | TRBJ2-5 | TRBV5-8 | . | TGTGCCAGCAGCCCGGGACTAGCGGGGGACCAAGAGACCCAGTACTTC | CASSPGLAGDQETQYF
TRBD1 | TRBJ2-1 | TRBV11-2 | . | TGTGCCAGCAGCATACACTCCGGGACAGGGTCCTACAATGAGCAGTTCTTC | CASSIHSGTGSYNEQFF
TRBD2 | TRBJ2-1 | TRBV7-3 | . | TGTGCCAGCAGCTATGGGACTAGCGGGAGAGACGAGCAGTTCTTC | CASSYGTSGRDEQFF
TRBD1 | TRBJ1-2 | TRBV30 | . | TGTGCCTGGAGTGTTGCGACAGGGGTCTCCCAGGATGGCTACACCTTC | CAWSVATGVSQDGYTF
. | TRBJ1-2 | TRBV7-2 | . | TGTGCCAGCAGCTTAGTCAGGGACTATGGCTACACCTTC | CASSLVRDYGYTF
. | TRBJ1-1 | TRBV10-3 | . | TGTGCCATCAGTTATGGACCCCGGGAGGCTTTCTTT | CAISYGPREAFF
TRBD2 | TRBJ2-7 | TRBV7-9 | . | TGTGCCAGCAGCTCACTAGCGGACGAGCAGTACTTC | CASSSLADEQYF
TRBD2 | TRBJ2-7 | TRBV5-6 | . | TGTGCCAGCAGCGGGGGACTAGCGGCCTACGAGCAGTACTTC | CASSGGLAAYEQYF
. | TRBJ2-5 | TRBV2 | . | TGTGCCAGCAGTGATGATGCCACACAAGAGACCCAGTACTTC | CASSDDATQETQYF
. | TRBJ1-3 | TRBV9 | once | TGTGCCAGCAGCAGCACAGGGTTGAGTGGAAACACCATATATTTT | CASSSTGLSGNTIYF
TRBD1 | TRBJ1-5 | TRBV28 | . | TGTGCCAGCATCACGGGACAGGGCGTTCAGCCCCAGCATTTT | CASITGQGVQPQHF
TRBD1 | TRBJ2-6 | TRBV7-2 | . | TGTGCCAGCAGCCAACGAGGACAGGGCGAAGCTGGGGCCAACGTCCTGACTTTC | CASSQRGQGEAGANVLTF
. | TRBJ2-7 | TRBV6-5 | . | TGTGCCAGCAGGATGGACAGCCGGGGCATCGAGCAGTACTTC | CASRMDSRGIEQYF
TRBD1 | TRBJ1-5 | TRBV28 | . | TGTGCCAGCAGCCAAAGGGGACAGGGGAGAAATCAGCCCCAGCATTTT | CASSQRGQGRNQPQHF
TRBD1 | TRBJ2-7 | TRBV30 | . | TGTGCCTGGGGGGGACAGGGGGCCTACGAGCAGTACTTC | CAWGGQGAYEQYF
. | TRBJ1-5 | TRBV2 | . | TGTGCCAGCAGGGCTGAGGGTTCGAGCAATCAGCCCCAGCATTTT | CASRAEGSSNQPQHF
TRBD2 | TRBJ2-3 | TRBV4-2 | few | TGTGCCAGCAGCCAGTCGACTAGCGGGAGTGGAGCAGATACGCAGTATTTT | CASSQSTSGSGADTQYF
TRBD1 | TRBJ2-7 | TRBV27 | . | TGTGCCAGCTGGGGACAGGACACTTCCTACGAGCAGTACTTC | CASWGQDTSYEQYF
. | TRBJ1-2 | TRBV24-1 | few | TGTGCCACCAGTATCGGGATAGGCTATGGCTACACCTTC | CATSIGIGYGYTF
. | TRBJ2-7 | TRBV5-5 | few | TGTGCCAGCAGACTGTTTGGGGGGGCAGAGGAGCAGTACTTC | CASRLFGGAEEQYF
. | TRBJ1-3 | TRBV28 | . | TGTGCCAGCAGTTCCTTGACTCTCTCTGGAAACACCATATATTTT | CASSSLTLSGNTIYF
TRBD1 | TRBJ1-6 | TRBV5-1 | once | TGCGCCAGCAGCCCGGAGACAGGGCGCAATTCACCCCTCCACTTT | CASSPETGRNSPLHF
. | TRBJ1-2 | TRBV5-6 | once | TGTGCCAGCAGCTATCAGGGGCCCGGAGGCTACACCTTC | CASSYQGPGGYTF
. | TRBJ2-7 | TRBV4-3 | . | TGCGCCAGCAGCCCCCGGGCGGGGCCCTCCTACGAGCAGTACTTC | CASSPRAGPSYEQYF
. | TRBJ1-1 | TRBV6-6 | . | TGTGCCAGCAGTTCCGCCCGAGGGAACACTGAAGCTTTCTTT | CASSSARGNTEAFF
TRBD1 | TRBJ1-4 | TRBV6-5 | many | TGTGCCAGCAGACCTGGACAGGAACAAGAAAAACTGTTTTTT | CASRPGQEQEKLFF
. | TRBJ2-7 | TRBV10-3 | . | TGTGCCGCCGACTCCCTTGGCGAGCAGTACTTC | CAADSLGEQYF
TRBD1 | TRBJ2-7 | TRBV30 | . | TGTGCCTGGAGTGTCTCGACAGGGAACGAGCAGTACTTC | CAWSVSTGNEQYF
TRBD2 | TRBJ2-3 | TRBV5-1 | . | TGCGCCAGCAGCTTGGGGACTAGCGGCACAGATACGCAGTATTTT | CASSLGTSGTDTQYF
TRBD1 | TRBJ1-6 | TRBV11-2 | . | TGTGCCAGCAGCTTAGGCAGGGGGCGTGAGAATTCACCCCTCCACTTT | CASSLGRGRENSPLHF
. | TRBJ1-5 | TRBV27 | few | TGTGCCAGCAGTCTCAAGAGCGGCAATCAGCCCCAGCATTTT | CASSLKSGNQPQHF
. | TRBJ1-5 | TRBV28 | . | TGTGCCAGCAGTCAGCAGGGTGTGGTACGTGGCAATCAGCCCCAGCATTTT | CASSQQGVVRGNQPQHF
. | TRBJ2-2 | TRBV24-1 | . | TGTGCTTCCTGGCCGGGCACCGGGGAGCTGTTTTTT | CASWPGTGELFF
. | TRBJ1-6 | TRBV15 | few | TGTGCCACCAGCAGAGATAGTGGTTCACCCCTCCACTTT | CATSRDSGSPLHF
. | TRBJ1-4 | TRBV4-1 | . | TGCGCCAGCAGACTACAGGGCGGCGAAAAACTGTTTTTT | CASRLQGGEKLFF
. | TRBJ1-2 | TRBV6-5 | . | TGTGCCAGCTCACCCCGCGGGGGGGCTGGAGGCTACACCTTC | CASSPRGGAGGYTF
. | TRBJ1-5 | TRBV19 | many | TGTGCCAGTAGTTCCCGGGACATCACTAGCAATCAGCCCCAGCATTTT | CASSSRDITSNQPQHF
TRBD2 | TRBJ2-5 | TRBV7-9 | . | TGTGCCAGCAGCTTAAGGACTAGCGGGCCTCAAGAGACCCAGTACTTC | CASSLRTSGPQETQYF
. | TRBJ1-4 | TRBV7-6 | once | TGTGCCAGCAGCTTAAGAGACAGAAGATTGAATGAAAAACTGTTTTTT | CASSLRDRRLNEKLFF
. | TRBJ2-6 | TRBV6-1 | . | TGTGCCAGCAGTGTCCGCGTGCTAAACTCTGGGGCCAACGTCCTGACTTTC | CASSVRVLNSGANVLTF
TRBD1 | TRBJ2-1 | TRBV3-1/TRBV3-2 | . | TGTGCCAGCAGCCAGGGGACAGGGATCGGGAATGAGCAGTTCTTC | CASSQGTGIGNEQFF
. | TRBJ1-5 | TRBV6-5 | . | TGTGCCAGCAGTTACAGCTTCTATAGCAATCAGCCCCAGCATTTT | CASSYSFYSNQPQHF
TRBD2 | TRBJ2-1 | TRBV4-1 | once | TGCGCCAGCAGCCAAGGACTAGCGGGAGGGGTCAATGAGCAGTTCTTC | CASSQGLAGGVNEQFF